The 21 T cell receptor beta chains in this list originate from one sample, sequenced in a study of vaccination effects on CD4 cells after COVID-19. The data were produced by immunoSEQ multiplex PCR, yet TCRdb's version contains in-frame clones alone and is incomplete. The sample has fewer than 85,000 clones; about 80% are singletons. Sequencing was preceded by expansion of antigen-specific CD4+ T cells with viral peptide pools in the ViraFEST assay. Culture lasted roughly 9 days before CD4+ T cell isolation. Either the BNT162b2 or mRNA-1273 vaccine was given to participants in two doses. No antigen has been assigned to these receptors. Specimen: CD4+ T cells from PBMCs cultured with HCoV-OC43 spike peptides, collected after COVID-19 vaccination. Described subset: HCoV-OC43 spike overlapping peptide pool stimulation. The receptor source for this set is a human donor who received a COVID-19 vaccine.

The chain joins TRBV24-1 to TRBJ1-2; D unclear. V lost 5 bases and J 3 bases, leaving 9 bases between the germline ends. This CDR3 contains 13 residues. Germline V gene data show CDR1 as KGHDR and CDR2 as SFDVKD. The CDR3 DNA reads TGTGCCACCAGTGTAGATAGAGACTATGGCTACACCTTC. Residues: CATSVDRDYGYTF.

The chain links TRBV11-2 to TRBJ2-7; TRBD1 aligns across 8 bases. Germline lookup yields CDR1 SGHAT and CDR2 FQNNGV. J lost 2 bases, V lost 4 bases, and 10 bases had no gene match. The length of the CDR3 is 16 residues. This CDR3 reads CASSSLSGQEAYEQYV. The CDR3 DNA reads TGTGCCAGCAGCTCATTATCGGGACAGGAGGCCTACGAGCAGTACGTC.

The genes are TRBV7-9 and TRBJ2-5; the match to TRBD1 covers 7 bases. There are 15 residues in the CDR3. With V trimmed by 4 bases and J by 4 bases, 9 bases remained unmatched. Germline CDR1 is SEHNR and CDR2 is FQNEAQ (reference sequence). The chain's CDR3 is CASSSGTVTGETQYF. The CDR3 DNA reads as TGTGCCAGCAGCTCCGGGACAGTTACGGGAGAGACCCAGTACTTC. Combining the CDR3 with reference TRBV7-9 and TRBJ2-5 gives the whole variable domain DTGVSQNPRHKITKRGQNVTFRCDPISEHNRLYWYRQTLGQGPEFLTYFQNEAQLEKSRLLSDRFSAERPKGSFSTLEIQRTEQGDSAMYLCASSSGTVTGETQYFGPGTRLLVL.

The J gene is TRBJ1-2, the V gene TRBV5-1; D ambiguous. Germline V gene sequence: CDR1 SGHRS, CDR2 YFSETQ. The CDR3 has 13 amino acids. V was clipped by 4 bases and J by 1 base, with 8 bases between them. In DNA, the CDR3 is TGCGCCAGCAGCCTCGGGGATAACTATGGCTACACCTTC. Amino acid sequence: CASSLGDNYGYTF. The whole variable domain, filled in from reference TRBV5-1 and TRBJ1-2, reads KAGVTQTPRYLIKTRGQQVTLSCSPISGHRSVSWYQQTPGQGLQFLFEYFSETQRNKGNFPGRFSGRQFSNSRSEMNVSTLELGDSALYLCASSLGDNYGYTFGSGTRLTVV.

The chain joins TRBV9 to TRBJ1-6; D is unresolved. This CDR3 spans 15 amino acids. Germline V CDR1 and CDR2: SGDLS, YYNGEE. Trimming shortened V by 4 bases and J by 0 bases, and 8 bases separated the two germline ends. The CDR3 sequence: CASSPSSSYNSPLHF. CDR3 sequence (DNA): TGTGCCAGCAGCCCATCCAGCTCCTATAATTCACCCCTCCACTTT.

This chain joins TRBV9 and TRBJ2-6; the D gene is possibly TRBD2 (5 bases). V gave up 2 bases and J gave up 2 bases, with 14 bases separating them. Germline V gene data show CDR1 as SGDLS and CDR2 as YYNGEE. CDR3 length: 17 amino acids. CDR3 sequence reads: CASSVGSGGPGANVLTF. Written as DNA, the CDR3 is TGTGCCAGCAGCGTGGGCAGCGGTGGGCCTGGGGCCAACGTCCTGACTTTC.

This clone is judged medium-sized. The chain joins TRBV6-5 to TRBJ1-5; TRBD1 is a possible D gene (6 bases). Trimming took 6 bases from V and 2 from J, leaving 8 bases between them. CDR1 and CDR2 (germline): MNHEY, SVGAGI. There are 13 residues in the CDR3. The CDR3 protein is CASRAGGNQPQHF. The CDR3 coding sequence is TGTGCCAGCAGAGCAGGGGGCAATCAGCCCCAGCATTTT.

The CDR3 region has the DNA TGTGCCACCCGAGGAGCAGGCCAAGAGACCCAGTACTTC. Its translation: CATRGAGQETQYF. The chain joins TRBV15 to TRBJ2-5; D ambiguous. CDR3 size: 13 residues. Trimming stripped 8 bases from V and 1 base from J, with 11 bases between. Germline CDR1 reads LNHNV; CDR2 reads YYDKDF (reference sequence).

This chain connects TRBV18 to TRBJ2-2; TRBD1 matches 8 bases. The CDR3 is 15 residues long. Unmatched junction bases numbered 8, after V lost 6 bases and J lost 5 bases. Germline V gene data show CDR1 as KGHSH and CDR2 as LQKENI. CDR3 sequence: CASSQGQGRTGELFF. CDR3 nucleotide sequence: TGTGCCAGCTCTCAAGGACAGGGTCGGACCGGGGAGCTGTTTTTT.

The chain carries TRBV5-6 and TRBJ1-6; 7 positions match TRBD1. Germline lookup yields CDR1 SGHDT and CDR2 YYEEEE. This CDR3 has 15 amino acids. The ends lost 2 bases at V and 3 bases at J; junction bases unmatched: 2. CDR3 DNA sequence: TGTGCCAGCAGCTTACGGGACAGCTATAATTCACCCCTCCACTTT. Protein sequence: CASSLRDSYNSPLHF.

The J gene is TRBJ2-2, the V gene TRBV5-1, with TRBD1 identical over 10 bases. CDR1 and CDR2 from the germline V gene are SGHRS and YFSETQ. The CDR3 consists of 15 residues. Losses at the gene ends were 4 bases for V and 5 bases for J; bases not matched to a gene: 5. The CDR3 DNA reads as TGCGCCAGCAGCGCGGGACAGGGGCAGACCGGGGAGCTGTTTTTT. It yields the protein CASSAGQGQTGELFF.

The V and J genes are TRBV11-2 and TRBJ2-7; 8 bases map to TRBD1. Per germline, CDR1 SGHAT and CDR2 FQNNGV. V shed 5 bases and J 4 bases; nucleotides not matched to a gene: 1. This CDR3 comprises 12 residues. The CDR3 reads CASSRDRYEQYV. In DNA, the CDR3 is TGTGCCAGCAGCAGGGACAGGTACGAGCAGTACGTC.

The chain uses TRBV5-4 and TRBJ2-3; 9 nucleotides match TRBD1. Germline V gives CDR1 SGHNT, CDR2 YYREEE (reference sequence). The CDR3 is 17 residues long. Unmatched junction bases numbered 11, after V lost 4 bases and J lost 2 bases. This CDR3 is CASSRDRATRFTDTQYF. The DNA for the CDR3 is TGTGCCAGCAGCAGGGACAGGGCGACACGGTTCACAGATACGCAGTATTTT.

The count of this clone is one. The chain couples TRBV5-1 to TRBJ2-3, with no clear D. Looked up from germline, CDR1 is SGHRS and CDR2 is YFSETQ. The CDR3 covers 13 residues. Trimming removed 0 bases at V and 8 bases at J, with 10 bases between. Here the CDR3 DNA reads TGCGCCAGCAGCTTGGCCGGGTTCTCTACGCAGTATTTT. Its protein product is CASSLAGFSTQYF.

A few counts support this clone. The V gene is TRBV5-1, the J gene TRBJ2-7; D is ambiguous. Trimming took 5 bases from V and 6 from J, leaving 12 bases between them. The CDR3 length is 12 residues. Germline assignment: CDR1 SGHRS and CDR2 YFSETQ. Written as DNA, the CDR3 is TGCGCCAGCAGAGCCCCCACCGGCGAGCAGTACGTC. The encoded protein is CASRAPTGEQYV.

The chain has TRBV11-1 and TRBJ1-4; TRBD1 is a possible D gene (5 bases). Germline V gene data show CDR1 as SGHAT and CDR2 as FQDESV (reference sequence). Trimming left V 1 base short and J 0 bases short, with 6 bases between. This CDR3 spans 15 amino acids. The CDR3 coding sequence is TGTGCCAGCAGCTTAGGACAGTCAACTAATGAAAAACTGTTTTTT. Protein: CASSLGQSTNEKLFF.

The sample holds one count of this clone. CDR3 bases: TGTGCCAGCAGCCAAGATGGGGTTACAGGGCAGGGGTATGCTGGCTACACCTTC. It encodes CASSQDGVTGQGYAGYTF. The J gene is TRBJ1-2, the V gene TRBV4-2; the D gene is possibly TRBD1 (6 bases). The CDR3 extends over 18 amino acids. Germline CDR1 LGHNA, CDR2 YNFKEQ. The V end was cut by 0 bases, the J end by 7 bases, with 24 bases between.

V usage is TRBV29-1 and J usage is TRBJ2-5, with TRBD2 identical over 10 bases. V dropped 2 bases and J dropped 5; count of bases not matched to a gene: 5. CDR1 is SQVTM, CDR2 ANQGSEA, per germline. The CDR3 runs 14 residues. Here the CDR3 reads CSVETSGGGETQYF. DNA for the CDR3: TGCAGCGTTGAAACCAGCGGGGGGGGTGAGACCCAGTACTTC. The whole variable domain, filled in from reference TRBV29-1 and TRBJ2-5, reads SAVISQKPSRDICQRGTSLTIQCQVDSQVTMMFWYRQQPGQSLTLIATANQGSEATYESGFVIDKFPISRPNLTFSTLTVSNMSPEDSSIYLCSVETSGGGETQYFGPGTRLLVL.

The V gene is TRBV18, the J gene TRBJ2-2; maybe TRBD1 (6 bases). This CDR3 has 14 residues. V dropped 6 bases and J dropped 2 bases, with 10 bases sitting between them. The germline CDR1 and CDR2 sequences are KGHSH and LQKENI. The CDR3 bases are TGTGCCAGCTCCGGGACACTTAACACCGGGGAGCTGTTTTTT. This encodes CASSGTLNTGELFF. The full variable domain, completed using reference TRBV18 and TRBJ2-2, is NAGVMQNPRHLVRRRGQEARLRCSPMKGHSHVYWYRQLPEEGLKFMVYLQKENIIDESGMPKERFSAEFPKEGPSILRIQQVVRGDSAAYFCASSGTLNTGELFFGEGSRLTVL.

The V and J genes are TRBV27 and TRBJ1-3; no clear D. Between the trimmed V and J ends, which lost 6 bases and 0 bases, there was a span of 6 bases. The CDR3 covers 13 residues. Per germline, CDR1 MNHEY and CDR2 SMNVEV (reference sequence). The CDR3 region has the DNA TGTGCCAGCAGGGGCAGCTCTGGAAACACCATATATTTT. Encoded protein: CASRGSSGNTIYF.

The chain has TRBV29-1 and TRBJ1-4; 7 positions match TRBD1. With 5 bases clipped from V and 8 bases from J, the junction kept 11 bases outside the gene matches. This CDR3 is 14 amino acids long. Per germline, CDR1 SQVTM and CDR2 ANQGSEA. The CDR3 protein is CSVLPRDRKEKLFF. In nucleotides, the CDR3 is TGCAGCGTTTTACCTCGGGACAGAAAAGAAAAACTGTTTTTT.